The present T cell receptor beta chain was sequenced within a study of neurological immune-mediated disorders. With 4 bases clipped from V and 5 bases from J, the junction kept 11 bases outside the gene matches. This CDR3 region has 15 residues. Germline CDR1 reads SGHDT; CDR2 reads YYEEEE. TCRdb reprocessed the 5' RACE reads via MiXCR and lists one record per CDR3 protein. The repertoire has tens of thousands of distinct CDR3 sequences, roughly 15% of them found once; the top ten carry roughly 3.5%. The material sequenced was CD4+ T cells from blood. This sequence joins TRBV5-6 and TRBJ2-5, with 7 nucleotides matching TRBD1. The TCR comes from a woman aged 60 to 75 with HTLV-1-associated myelopathy (HAM/TSP). The CDR3, as DNA: TGTGCCAGCAGCCCGACAGGGTTTGTTATGGAGACCCAGTACTTC. It specifies CASSPTGFVMETQYF.